Listed below are T cell receptor beta chains from one sample, sequenced in a study of neoadjuvant anti-PD-1 for oral cavity cancer. Generated by immunoSEQ multiplex PCR, the TCRdb table keeps only in-frame clones and is missing some. This sample carries around 65,000 clones, 70% to 90% of them seen once, and the ten largest clones take around 2.7%. The starting material was PBMCs, obtained after nivolumab (anti-PD-1) treatment. These TCRs come from a person aged 40 to 85 with oral cavity squamous cell carcinoma. Both conserved end residues are part of each CDR3. The order of the fields is clone size, J gene, V gene, D gene, CDR3 DNA, CDR3 protein. D genes are given only for firm matches. Clone size appears in some rows only: once, few, many, or a class for an expanded clone.

NA	TRBJ1-2	TRBV28	NA	TGTGCCAGCAGCCCCGTGGAAAATGGCTACACCTTC	CASSPVENGYTF
NA	TRBJ2-3	TRBV4-1	NA	TGCGCCAGCAGCCAAGGGCTATTCACAGATACGCAGTATTTT	CASSQGLFTDTQYF
NA	TRBJ2-5	TRBV19	TRBD2	TGTGCCAGTAGGCGGACTAGCGGGAGTCACGAGACCCAGTACTTC	CASRRTSGSHETQYF
NA	TRBJ2-6	TRBV7-3	NA	TGTGCCAGCAGCTTTACCGGGGCCAACGTCCTGACTTTC	CASSFTGANVLTF
NA	TRBJ1-1	TRBV9	TRBD1	TGTGCCAGCAGCGAGTTCCGGAATTCAGGGGGCTGGACTGAAGCTTTCTTT	CASSEFRNSGGWTEAFF
NA	TRBJ2-1	TRBV29-1	TRBD1	TGCAGCGTCCGGACAGGGTTGAGAGAGCAGTTCTTC	CSVRTGLREQFF
once	TRBJ1-1	TRBV27	TRBD1	TGTGCCAGCCTTCCTGAGGGGGACAGGGTTTTGCGGCGCACTGAAGCTTTCTTT	CASLPEGDRVLRRTEAFF
few	TRBJ2-7	TRBV5-5	TRBD2	TGTGCCAGCAGCTCCTTAGCGGGAGGGACCTACGAGCAGTACTTC	CASSSLAGGTYEQYF
NA	TRBJ2-1	TRBV30	TRBD2	TGTGCCTGGACGCGGGGGGACTCCTACAATGAGCAGTTCTTC	CAWTRGDSYNEQFF
NA	TRBJ2-3	TRBV7-9	TRBD2	TGTGCCAGCAGCCCCCGGACTAGCGGGACCACAGATACGCAGTATTTT	CASSPRTSGTTDTQYF
NA	TRBJ2-1	TRBV10-2	TRBD2	TGCGCCAGCAGGGCTAGCGGCCCGTACAATGAGCAGTTCTTC	CASRASGPYNEQFF
few	TRBJ2-4	TRBV2	TRBD2	TGTGCCAGCAGTGAACCAGCGGGGGGGACTTTAGCCAAAAACATTCAGTACTTC	CASSEPAGGTLAKNIQYF
NA	TRBJ1-4	TRBV5-1	NA	TGCGCCAGCGGCACGCCGCGGGAGGGTGAAAAACTGTTTTTT	CASGTPREGEKLFF
NA	TRBJ1-2	TRBV2	NA	TGTGCCAGCAGTGAGCTCAGGGGAAGGAATGGCTACACCTTC	CASSELRGRNGYTF
NA	TRBJ2-3	TRBV28	NA	TGTGCCAGCAGTCGGGGGGCCACAGATACGCAGTATTTT	CASSRGATDTQYF
NA	TRBJ1-4	TRBV6-6	NA	TGTGCCAGCAGTTACGGCTTGGGGGAAAAACTGTTTTTT	CASSYGLGEKLFF
once	TRBJ2-3	TRBV5-1	NA	TGCGCCAGCAGCTTGGGTGGGGGAGAGGGTACGCAGTATTTT	CASSLGGGEGTQYF
once	TRBJ2-1	TRBV5-1	TRBD1	TGCGCCAGCAGCTCACGCTCTTCCGGGACAGGGTCGGACAATGAGCAGTTCTTC	CASSSRSSGTGSDNEQFF
NA	TRBJ1-1	TRBV28	NA	TGTGCCAGCGGCTGGGGTCGAGGCACTGAAGCTTTCTTT	CASGWGRGTEAFF
once	TRBJ2-3	TRBV7-9	TRBD2	TGTGCCAGCAGCCAACCACTAGCGGGAGAGGGTAAGAGGACAGATACGCAGTATTTT	CASSQPLAGEGKRTDTQYF
NA	TRBJ2-7	TRBV7-8	NA	TGTGCCAGCAGCTTAGCCGTCTGGACTAAGTCCTACGAGCAGTACTTC	CASSLAVWTKSYEQYF
NA	TRBJ2-7	TRBV28	NA	TGTGCCAGCAGTTTAAATATTGGCCTAGGAGTCGGCGGGTGGCAGTACTTC	CASSLNIGLGVGGWQYF
NA	TRBJ1-1	TRBV5-1	NA	TGCGCCAGCAGCTTGACAGGTTTTTCCAATGAAGCTTTCTTT	CASSLTGFSNEAFF